These 32 T cell receptor beta chains share one sample of origin, sequenced in a study of regulatory T cells in long-lasting Graves disease. Regarding time point: persistent/refractory GD, antithyroid drugs over 5 years with positive TRAb. The TCR library was made from RNA that had been extracted from PBMCs in TRIzol. Building the TCR beta libraries relied on iRepertoire HTBI primers, and CDR3 regions underwent Arm-PCR. TCRdb re-derived calls from the multiplex PCR reads in MiXCR, one entry per CDR3 protein. The sample includes about 310,000 distinct CDR3 sequences, 20% to 25% of them seen just once. Sequenced material: peripheral blood mononuclear cells (PBMCs), taken when the disease was refractory, from a patient treated with antithyroid drugs. These TCRs come from a female donor with Graves disease.

This clonotype showed up just a few times. The chain links TRBV7-8 to TRBJ2-2, with 15 bases matching TRBD2. With 5 bases clipped from V and 6 bases from J, the junction kept 10 bases outside the gene matches. The CDR3 length is 18 residues. Per the germline V gene, CDR1 is SGHVS and CDR2 is FQNEAQ. In DNA form, the CDR3 reads TGTGCCAGCAGCGACTGGACTAGCGGGAGGGGTAAACCCGGGGAGCTGTTTTTT. This gives the protein CASSDWTSGRGKPGELFF.

About this clonotype: A far larger clone is off by one base, so a read error is likely. The chain couples TRBV12-3 or TRBV12-4 to TRBJ2-5, with 7 bases aligning to TRBD2. J was trimmed by 11 bases and V by 7 bases; bases with no gene match: 19. The CDR3 extends over 15 amino acids. The chain's CDR3 is CASNPREGVPREQYF. The CDR3 coding sequence is TGTGCCAGCAACCCCAGGGAGGGCGTCCCTCGAGAGCAGTACTTC.

In this sample, this clonotype turned up many times. The V and J genes are TRBV30 and TRBJ1-5, with 9 bases fitting TRBD1. CDR3 length: 15 residues. Per germline, CDR1 GTSNPN and CDR2 SVGIG (reference sequence). Trimming removed 2 bases from V and 6 bases from J; junction bases left unmatched: 8. The CDR3: CAWSRHGTGLQPQHF. The DNA for the CDR3 is TGTGCCTGGAGTCGCCACGGGACAGGGCTTCAGCCCCAGCATTTT.

This clonotype was found a few times. V is TRBV3-1 and J is TRBJ1-6, with TRBD1 matching 7 bases. J was trimmed by 10 bases and V by 4 bases; bases with no gene match: 7. The CDR3 extends over 14 amino acids. Germline V gene data show CDR1 as LGHDT and CDR2 as YNNKEL (reference sequence). This CDR3 reads CASSPLHRGSPLHF. Here the CDR3 DNA reads TGTGCCAGCAGCCCCCTACACAGGGGATCACCCCTCCACTTT.

This clonotype was counted only a few times. The chain has TRBV7-2 and TRBJ2-7; TRBD1 agrees at 7 bases. CDR1 and CDR2 (germline): SGHTA, FQGNSA. V shed 2 bases, J shed 3 bases, and the junction held 19 bases outside the gene matches. The CDR3 is 19 amino acids. CDR3 in amino acids: CASSLSAGLGDRAFYEQYF. The CDR3 coding sequence is TGTGCCAGCAGCTTATCGGCAGGGTTGGGGGACAGAGCTTTCTACGAGCAGTACTTC.

The chain has TRBV20-1 and TRBJ2-5; 10 positions agree with TRBD2. Germline V gives CDR1 DFQATT, CDR2 SNEGSKA (reference sequence). The CDR3 contains 17 residues. V lost 0 bases, J lost 5 bases, and 12 bases stayed unmatched. CDR3 DNA: TGCAGTGCTAGAGATACTTCCGGGACTAGCGTATGGGAGACCCAGTACTTC. Residues: CSARDTSGTSVWETQYF.

The sample holds many counts of this clonotype. This sequence joins TRBV6-1 and TRBJ1-1; weak D call: TRBD1 (5 bases). Germline V gene data show CDR1 as MNHNS and CDR2 as SASEGT. V was trimmed by 7 bases and J by 4 bases, leaving 13 bases between them. This CDR3 has 13 amino acids. The CDR3 DNA is TGTGCCAGCACTAGGGGTGGCGGCACTGAAGCTTTCTTT. It translates to CASTRGGGTEAFF.

The gene calls are TRBV30 and TRBJ2-7; a possible D gene is TRBD1 (6 bases). The CDR3 extends over 14 amino acids. CDR1 is GTSNPN and CDR2 is SVGIG in the germline V gene (reference sequence). With 0 bases removed from V and 7 bases from J, the gap between germline ends came to 16 bases. The chain's CDR3 is CAWSVGRGTWEQYF. The CDR3 nucleotides read TGTGCCTGGAGTGTAGGCAGGGGAACATGGGAGCAGTACTTC. The full variable domain, rest sourced from reference TRBV30 and TRBJ2-7, is SQTIHQWPATLVQPVGSPLSLECTVEGTSNPNLYWYRQAAGRGLQLLFYSVGIGQISSEVPQNLSASRPQDRQFILSSKKLLLSDSGFYLCAWSVGRGTWEQYFGPGTRLTVT.

V is TRBV3-1 and J is TRBJ1-5; tentatively, D is TRBD1 (5 bases). This CDR3 spans 16 amino acids. Trimming took 1 base from V and 1 from J, leaving 11 bases between them. Germline V lookup: CDR1 LGHDT, CDR2 YNNKEL (reference sequence). CDR3 amino acids: CASSQGRVSSNQPQHF. Written as DNA, the CDR3 is TGTGCCAGCAGCCAAGGCAGGGTATCAAGCAATCAGCCCCAGCATTTT.

The CDR3, as DNA: TGTGCCAGCAGTTTGGTCTCATACTCCTACGAGCAGTACTTC. It yields the protein CASSLVSYSYEQYF. The chain is built from TRBV6-5 and TRBJ2-7; D not resolved. This CDR3 region has 14 residues. CDR1 is MNHEY and CDR2 is SVGAGI in the germline V gene. The ends were cut back, 4 bases at V and 0 bases at J, with 10 bases in the middle.

This clonotype was counted ten times or more. The gene calls are TRBV12-3 or TRBV12-4 and TRBJ1-1, with unresolved D. The CDR3 is made up of 14 amino acids. The V gene lost 5 bases and the J gene lost 0 bases, with 10 bases spanning the gap. CDR3 coding DNA: TGTGCCAGCAGTCCTACGGGTGTGAACACTGAAGCTTTCTTT. This gives the protein CASSPTGVNTEAFF.

J is TRBJ2-7 and V is TRBV4-1, with unresolved D. Trimming left V 1 base short and J 3 bases short, with 7 bases between. This CDR3 has 13 amino acids. Germline loops: CDR1 MGHRA, CDR2 YSYEKL. DNA of the CDR3: TGCGCCAGCAGCCAAGTTATCGACTACGAGCAGTACTTC. This sequence encodes CASSQVIDYEQYF.

This clonotype was observed at least ten times. The V gene is TRBV20-1, the J gene TRBJ1-2; TRBD1 is a possible D gene (5 bases). V was pared by 3 bases and J by 2 bases, with 16 bases between. This CDR3 spans 15 amino acids. Looked up from germline, CDR1 is DFQATT and CDR2 is SNEGSKA (reference sequence). CDR3 amino acids: CSARPNWDGNYGYTF. In DNA, the CDR3 is TGCAGTGCTAGGCCGAATTGGGACGGGAACTATGGCTACACCTTC.

This chain connects TRBV28 to TRBJ2-7, with TRBD2 identical over 13 bases. CDR3 size: 15 residues. V lost 5 bases to trimming and J lost 3 bases; unmatched junction nucleotides: 4. CDR1 is MDHEN, CDR2 SYDVKM, per germline. The CDR3 DNA reads as TGTGCCAGCAGTCCGGGACTAGCGGGAATCTACGAGCAGTACTTC. This translates into CASSPGLAGIYEQYF.

This clonotype was detected a few times. The chain joins TRBV7-9 to TRBJ1-1, with D possibly TRBD1 on 6 matching bases. The germline V and J ends were trimmed by 4 bases and 0 bases, with 18 bases remaining between them. The germline V gene encodes CDR1 SEHNR and CDR2 FQNEAQ (reference sequence). The CDR3 totals 17 residues. DNA for the CDR3: TGTGCCAGCAGCTCATCTAAACAGGGACCCATGAACACTGAAGCTTTCTTT. Encoded protein: CASSSSKQGPMNTEAFF.

This clonotype has at least ten counts. The chain combines TRBV7-2 with TRBJ1-1; D is perhaps TRBD1 (6 bases). Per the germline V gene, CDR1 is SGHTA and CDR2 is FQGNSA. This CDR3 is 15 amino acids long. V gave up 1 base and J gave up 3 bases, with 12 bases separating them. Here the CDR3 reads CASSLGLGAHTEAFF. The CDR3 region has the DNA TGTGCCAGCAGCTTAGGTTTGGGGGCGCACACTGAAGCTTTCTTT.

This clonotype was picked up a small number of times. This sequence joins TRBV29-1 and TRBJ2-2, with 8 bases identical to TRBD1. This CDR3 is built from 15 residues. Trimming at V came to 1 base and at J to 5 bases, leaving 6 bases not matched to a gene. Germline-derived CDR1 and CDR2 are SQVTM and ANQGSEA. The CDR3 coding sequence is TGCAGCGTTGAAGCGACAGGGGTGGAAACCGGGGAGCTGTTTTTT. It is translated as CSVEATGVETGELFF.

The chain carries TRBV6-2 or TRBV6-3 and TRBJ1-2, with TRBD1 matching over 10 bases. Germline CDR1 MNHEY, CDR2 SVGEGT. The junction had 8 bases not matched to a gene; V was cut back by 2 bases and J by 8 bases. The CDR3 runs to 15 residues. The CDR3: CASSYGGGTGDGYTF. The CDR3, as DNA: TGTGCCAGCAGTTACGGGGGGGGGACAGGGGACGGCTACACCTTC.

The CDR3 sequence is CASSLPAGGSETQYF. The CDR3 nucleotides read TGTGCCAGCAGTCTCCCAGCGGGAGGGAGTGAGACCCAGTACTTC. V usage is TRBV28 and J usage is TRBJ2-5; 10 bases agree with TRBD2. CDR3 length: 15 amino acids. V trimming: 5 bases; J trimming: 5 bases; junction bases outside the gene matches: 8. CDR1 MDHEN and CDR2 SYDVKM come from the germline V gene.

This clonotype was seen a handful of times. This chain uses TRBV7-2 with TRBJ2-1, with a tentative D call TRBD1 (6 bases). CDR1 and CDR2 (germline): SGHTA, FQGNSA. Trimming left V 1 base short and J 7 bases short, with 14 bases between. This CDR3 is built from 15 residues. CDR3 protein: CASSLVDIRGNEQFF. In DNA, the CDR3 is TGTGCCAGCAGCTTAGTGGATATTAGGGGGAATGAGCAGTTCTTC.

A few counts support this clonotype. A read error may account for a junction end that differs from germline. The gene calls are TRBV7-9 and TRBJ1-2; no clear D. The CDR3 is 10 amino acids. CDR1 and CDR2 from the germline V gene are SEHNR and FQNEAQ (reference sequence). CDR3 in DNA: TGTGCCAGCAGCTTAGATATTTGGGACTTC. Protein: CASSLDIWDF.

This clonotype was observed at least ten times. The CDR3: CASSLQGASTEAFF. CDR3 bases: TGTGCCAGCAGCTTACAGGGGGCTAGCACTGAAGCTTTCTTT. The chain has TRBV28 and TRBJ1-1, with 9 bases identical to TRBD1. CDR3 length: 14 amino acids. Germline CDR1 reads MDHEN; CDR2 reads SYDVKM. Trimming removed 6 bases from V and 4 bases from J; junction bases left unmatched: 6. Variable domain in full (rest from reference TRBV28 and TRBJ1-1): DVKVTQSSRYLVKRTGEKVFLECVQDMDHENMFWYRQDPGLGLRLIYFSYDVKMKEKGDIPEGYSVSREKKERFSLILESASTNQTSMYLCASSLQGASTEAFFGQGTRLTVV.

A word on this clonotype: One end of the junction fails to match germline, which may point to a read error. The gene calls are TRBV28 and TRBJ1-2; D not certain. The CDR3 is 13 residues long. CDR1 and CDR2 (germline): MDHEN, SYDVKM. CDR3 sequence: CASSLQLSYGYAF. CDR3 bases: TGTGCCAGCAGTTTACAGCTTTCCTATGGCTACGCCTTC.

This clonotype was counted many times. The rearrangement links TRBV6-1 to TRBJ2-5; TRBD2 agrees at 8 bases. The CDR3 extends over 12 amino acids. V lost 5 bases, J lost 7 bases, and 3 bases stayed unmatched. Germline loops: CDR1 MNHNS, CDR2 SASEGT. CDR3 in DNA: TGTGCCAGCAGTAGTAGCGGGGCGACCCAGTACTTC. It specifies CASSSSGATQYF.

In this sample, this clonotype turned up a few times. The chain employs TRBV19 and TRBJ1-2, with a weak D call TRBD1 (5 bases). V was trimmed by 5 bases and J by 3 bases, leaving 7 bases between them. There are 12 residues in the CDR3. Germline CDR1 and CDR2: LNHDA and SQIVND (reference sequence). CDR3 protein: CASSVQDYGYTF. Written as DNA, the CDR3 is TGTGCCAGTAGTGTACAGGACTATGGCTACACCTTC. Drawing the rest from reference TRBV19 and TRBJ1-2, the complete variable domain is DGGITQSPKYLFRKEGQNVTLSCEQNLNHDAMYWYRQDPGQGLRLIYYSQIVNDFQKGDIAEGYSVSREKKESFPLTVTSAQKNPTAFYLCASSVQDYGYTFGSGTRLTVV.

The table lists this clonotype with a few counts. This chain links TRBV7-2 with TRBJ2-7, with 7 bases fitting TRBD1. With V trimmed by 2 bases and J by 2 bases, 6 bases remained unmatched. There are 15 residues in the CDR3. The V gene's germline CDR1 is SGHTA and CDR2 FQGNSA. The chain's CDR3 is CASSLRQGPTYEQYF. For the CDR3, the DNA is TGTGCCAGCAGCTTACGACAGGGCCCGACCTACGAGCAGTACTTC.

Comment on this clonotype: A read error may be the cause here, since a much bigger clone is one base away. The chain recombines TRBV30 with TRBJ2-5; D gene uncertain. CDR1 GTSNPN and CDR2 SVGIG come from the germline V gene (reference sequence). The CDR3 length is 13 residues. V lost 5 bases and J 4 bases, leaving 14 bases between the germline ends. For the CDR3, the DNA is TGTGCCTGGGGCCTCGGCAGCTCAGAGACCCAGTACTTC. Translation: CAWGLGSSETQYF.

Only a few counts were recorded for this clonotype. The chain employs TRBV30 and TRBJ2-2; 11 bases fit TRBD2. V dropped 0 bases and J dropped 0; count of bases not matched to a gene: 6. The CDR3 extends over 18 amino acids. Germline assignment: CDR1 GTSNPN and CDR2 SVGIG (reference sequence). The CDR3: CAWSVSGLAGPNTGELFF. In DNA, the CDR3 is TGTGCCTGGAGTGTGTCAGGACTAGCGGGCCCGAACACCGGGGAGCTGTTTTTT.

This clonotype was observed at least ten times. J is TRBJ1-5 and V is TRBV7-2; possible D gene TRBD1, 6 bases. Germline V gene data show CDR1 as SGHTA and CDR2 as FQGNSA. This CDR3 comprises 15 residues. Trimming left V 2 bases short and J 0 bases short, with 8 bases between. CDR3 DNA: TGTGCCAGCAGCTTAACAGGGTTTAGCAATCAGCCCCAGCATTTT. The encoded protein is CASSLTGFSNQPQHF.

The chain links TRBV28 to TRBJ2-2, with 10 positions matching TRBD2. V gave up 1 base and J gave up 8 bases; unmatched junction bases: 10. Per germline, CDR1 MDHEN and CDR2 SYDVKM. The CDR3 has 17 residues. CDR3 region: CASSLSLAGNLRGELFF. CDR3 DNA: TGTGCCAGCAGTTTATCACTAGCGGGAAATTTGAGGGGGGAGCTGTTTTTT.

This clonotype was observed many times. The chain uses TRBV30 and TRBJ1-1; a possible D gene is TRBD1 (5 bases). Germline lookup yields CDR1 GTSNPN and CDR2 SVGIG (reference sequence). Trimming stripped 5 bases from V and 1 base from J, with 11 bases between. This CDR3 has 13 amino acids. In DNA, the CDR3 is TGTGCCTGGGTCGGGACCGCGAACACTGAAGCTTTCTTT. This sequence encodes CAWVGTANTEAFF.

This clonotype has ten or more counts. The V and J genes are TRBV7-2 and TRBJ1-4; the D is unclear. Trimming left V 1 base short and J 8 bases short, with 5 bases between. Germline CDR1 is SGHTA and CDR2 is FQGNSA. There are 12 residues in the CDR3. The CDR3 here is CASSLGEEKLFF. The CDR3 DNA reads as TGTGCCAGCAGCTTAGGCGAAGAAAAACTGTTTTTT.